This T cell receptor (beta chain) was retrieved from a study of OX40 agonist ivuxolimab in advanced cancers. About the study: Melanoma, hepatocellular carcinoma, head and neck or renal cell cancer occurred in dose-escalation patients. Anti-PD-1, anti-PD-L1 or anti-CTLA-4 therapy given earlier was allowed, and around 40% had some. Whole-study findings and limits: On average, a greater number of expanded clones characterised CD8+ T cells relative to CD4+. The authors did not determine the antigen specificity of the expanded peripheral T cells.

In the case of this clone: Its specificity is unknown.

The CDR3 totals 11 residues. Trimming cost V 8 bases and J 7 bases, with 9 bases left between them. CDR1 and CDR2 (germline): SGHTA, FQGNSA. TCRdb keeps only in-frame clones here, not all; method: immunoSEQ multiplex PCR. The sample consists of tens of thousands of clones, around 86% of them appearing once. The sequence was obtained from an adult with an advanced solid tumor such as melanoma, head and neck, liver or kidney cancer. This specimen was CD4+ or CD8+ T cells sorted from blood, taken in a trial of the OX40 agonist ivuxolimab. J is TRBJ2-1 and V is TRBV7-2; D gene ambiguous. The CDR3 protein is CASSLSNEQFF. CDR3 bases: TGTGCCAGCTCTCTTTCGAATGAGCAGTTCTTC.